This TCR beta chain was obtained from a study of blood T cell repertoires in COVID-19. The length of the CDR3 is 14 residues. Looked up from germline, CDR1 is SGDLS and CDR2 is YYNGEE. Trimming removed 3 bases at V and 0 bases at J, with 6 bases between. TCRdb's table, derived via immunoSEQ multiplex PCR, lists solely in-frame clones and lacks some. This sample carries around 31,000 clones, 75% to 90% of them seen once, and the ten largest clones take around a sixth. The source of this sequence is an older man with acute or convalescent COVID-19. Material: peripheral blood. The V and J genes are TRBV9 and TRBJ1-4; D is unresolved. The CDR3: CASSALATNEKLFF. The CDR3 DNA follows: TGTGCCAGCAGCGCCCTCGCAACTAATGAAAAACTGTTTTTT.